This entry features one T cell receptor (beta chain) sequence. Antigen: not known. The CDR3 is made up of 14 amino acids. Germline V CDR1 and CDR2: LGHNA, YNFKEQ. Trimming removed 0 bases from V and 8 bases from J, with 13 bases in between. The data originate from a study of identifying expanded T cells in peripheral blood. The assay was immunoSEQ multiplex PCR, and TCRdb's table has in-frame clones only and misses some. The sample has 83,000 or so clones; 88% are singletons. Notes on the study in general: Over approximately two and four weeks, about 15 and 19 clones changed, versus 1.2 between replicates.

The sequence derives from a person aged 18 to 75 in good health. The specimen was blood. J is TRBJ2-5 and V is TRBV4-2; perhaps TRBD1 as D (5 bases). Here the CDR3 DNA reads TGTGCCAGCAGCCAAGATGTTGGGGCGAGAACCCAGTACTTC. It yields the protein CASSQDVGARTQYF.